A selection of T cell receptor beta chains follows, all from one sample in a study of OX40 agonist ivuxolimab in advanced cancers. Generated by immunoSEQ multiplex PCR, the TCRdb table keeps only in-frame clones and is missing some. The data contain about 73,000 clones, approximately 86% of them singletons. The input for sequencing was CD4+ or CD8+ T cells sorted from blood, taken in a trial of the OX40 agonist ivuxolimab. The receptor source for this set is an adult with an advanced solid tumor such as melanoma, head and neck, liver or kidney cancer. Both conserved end residues are part of each CDR3. Each record gives: clone size, V gene, J gene, D gene, CDR3 protein, CDR3 DNA. D genes are given only for firm matches. Size values are once, few and many counts, or a class for expanded clones, and some rows have none.

clone size: .; V gene: TRBV7-9; J gene: TRBJ2-7; D gene: .; CDR3 protein: CASSLYGDLEQYF; CDR3 DNA: TGTGCCAGCAGCTTATACGGGGACCTCGAGCAGTACTTC
clone size: .; V gene: TRBV19; J gene: TRBJ2-1; D gene: TRBD2; CDR3 protein: CASSISLAGLYNEQFF; CDR3 DNA: TGTGCCAGTAGTATTTCTCTAGCGGGACTGTACAATGAGCAGTTCTTC
clone size: .; V gene: TRBV7-3; J gene: TRBJ2-6; D gene: .; CDR3 protein: CASSLSGFTGANVLTF; CDR3 DNA: TGTGCCAGCAGCCTAAGCGGGTTCACCGGGGCCAACGTCCTGACTTTC
clone size: .; V gene: TRBV11-2; J gene: TRBJ1-4; D gene: TRBD1; CDR3 protein: CASSDPTGGYEKLFF; CDR3 DNA: TGTGCCAGCAGCGACCCTACAGGGGGGTATGAAAAACTGTTTTTT
clone size: .; V gene: TRBV5-4; J gene: TRBJ2-3; D gene: .; CDR3 protein: CASSSLAESTDTQYF; CDR3 DNA: TGTGCCAGCAGCTCCTTAGCGGAATCCACAGATACGCAGTATTTT
clone size: once; V gene: TRBV28; J gene: TRBJ2-5; D gene: TRBD1; CDR3 protein: CASSLISGGQETQYF; CDR3 DNA: TGTGCCAGCAGTTTAATCTCAGGGGGCCAAGAGACCCAGTACTTC
clone size: .; V gene: TRBV7-2; J gene: TRBJ2-7; D gene: .; CDR3 protein: CASSLVGDYEQYF; CDR3 DNA: TGTGCCAGCAGCTTAGTTGGGGACTACGAGCAGTACTTC
clone size: once; V gene: TRBV19; J gene: TRBJ2-3; D gene: .; CDR3 protein: CASSSADYRNTQYF; CDR3 DNA: TGTGCCAGTAGTTCCGCTGACTACAGAAATACGCAGTATTTT
clone size: .; V gene: TRBV2; J gene: TRBJ1-2; D gene: .; CDR3 protein: CASTPRNRANYGYTF; CDR3 DNA: TGTGCCAGCACCCCGAGGAATAGGGCTAACTATGGCTACACCTTC
clone size: .; V gene: TRBV7-9; J gene: TRBJ2-5; D gene: TRBD2; CDR3 protein: CASSLGTSGIQETQYF; CDR3 DNA: TGTGCCAGCAGCTTAGGGACTAGCGGTATTCAAGAGACCCAGTACTTC
clone size: .; V gene: TRBV28; J gene: TRBJ2-7; D gene: .; CDR3 protein: CASSIQTEPSYEQYF; CDR3 DNA: TGTGCCAGCAGTATCCAGACAGAGCCCTCCTACGAGCAGTACTTC
clone size: .; V gene: TRBV5-1; J gene: TRBJ2-1; D gene: TRBD1; CDR3 protein: CASSLEWTGYNEQFF; CDR3 DNA: TGCGCCAGCAGCTTGGAATGGACAGGGTACAATGAGCAGTTCTTC
clone size: .; V gene: TRBV30; J gene: TRBJ2-5; D gene: .; CDR3 protein: CAWAVQIQETQYF; CDR3 DNA: TGTGCCTGGGCCGTACAGATACAAGAGACCCAGTACTTC
clone size: once; V gene: TRBV6-1; J gene: TRBJ1-1; D gene: .; CDR3 protein: CASSETNRAEAFF; CDR3 DNA: TGTGCCAGCAGTGAAACTAACAGGGCTGAAGCTTTCTTT
clone size: few; V gene: TRBV6-1; J gene: TRBJ2-1; D gene: .; CDR3 protein: CASSEAGGMYNEQFF; CDR3 DNA: TGTGCCAGCAGTGAAGCCGGGGGAATGTACAATGAGCAGTTCTTC
clone size: .; V gene: TRBV19; J gene: TRBJ2-7; D gene: .; CDR3 protein: CASSPGGSWYEQYF; CDR3 DNA: TGTGCCAGTAGCCCCGGGGGCAGTTGGTACGAGCAGTACTTC
clone size: .; V gene: TRBV19; J gene: TRBJ1-2; D gene: .; CDR3 protein: CASSILVRDYGYTF; CDR3 DNA: TGTGCCAGTAGTATCCTCGTGAGAGACTATGGCTACACCTTC
clone size: .; V gene: TRBV29-1; J gene: TRBJ1-5; D gene: .; CDR3 protein: CSVASRGQPQHF; CDR3 DNA: TGCAGCGTCGCTTCACGGGGCCAGCCCCAGCATTTT
clone size: .; V gene: TRBV5-1; J gene: TRBJ2-5; D gene: TRBD1; CDR3 protein: CASSLQGVETQYF; CDR3 DNA: TGCGCCAGCAGCTTACAGGGGGTAGAGACCCAGTACTTC
clone size: .; V gene: TRBV7-2; J gene: TRBJ2-7; D gene: .; CDR3 protein: CASSLTGTAHYEQYF; CDR3 DNA: TGTGCCAGCAGCTTGACGGGGACGGCTCACTACGAGCAGTACTTC
clone size: .; V gene: TRBV9; J gene: TRBJ1-1; D gene: .; CDR3 protein: CASSVGLGVPDTEAFF; CDR3 DNA: TGTGCCAGCAGCGTAGGACTCGGGGTGCCGGACACTGAAGCTTTCTTT
clone size: once; V gene: TRBV5-1; J gene: TRBJ1-1; D gene: .; CDR3 protein: CASSLAAGTEAFF; CDR3 DNA: TGCGCCAGCAGCTTGGCGGCGGGGACTGAAGCTTTCTTT
clone size: .; V gene: TRBV5-4; J gene: TRBJ2-1; D gene: TRBD2; CDR3 protein: CASSTTSGILHEQFF; CDR3 DNA: TGTGCCAGCAGCACTACTAGCGGGATCTTGCATGAGCAGTTCTTC
clone size: .; V gene: TRBV28; J gene: TRBJ2-6; D gene: .; CDR3 protein: CASSLKGTGANVLTF; CDR3 DNA: TGTGCCAGCAGTTTGAAGGGGACTGGGGCCAACGTCCTGACTTTC
clone size: once; V gene: TRBV7-2; J gene: TRBJ2-7; D gene: TRBD1; CDR3 protein: CASSFGTGVYEQYF; CDR3 DNA: TGTGCCAGCAGCTTCGGGACAGGGGTATACGAGCAGTACTTC
clone size: .; V gene: TRBV4-1; J gene: TRBJ2-5; D gene: TRBD2; CDR3 protein: CASSQGNSGAQETQYF; CDR3 DNA: TGCGCCAGCAGCCAAGGTAATAGCGGGGCTCAAGAGACCCAGTACTTC
clone size: .; V gene: TRBV11-3; J gene: TRBJ2-7; D gene: .; CDR3 protein: CASSFRGGYEQYF; CDR3 DNA: TGTGCCAGCAGCTTCCGGGGTGGGTACGAGCAGTACTTC
clone size: .; V gene: TRBV2; J gene: TRBJ2-5; D gene: .; CDR3 protein: CASSPLGPQETQYF; CDR3 DNA: TGTGCCAGCAGTCCGCTAGGGCCCCAAGAGACCCAGTACTTC
clone size: few; V gene: TRBV6-4; J gene: TRBJ2-3; D gene: TRBD1; CDR3 protein: CASSEDRGSTDTQYF; CDR3 DNA: TGTGCCAGCAGTGAAGACAGGGGGTCCACAGATACGCAGTATTTT
clone size: .; V gene: TRBV7-6; J gene: TRBJ1-5; D gene: .; CDR3 protein: CASSPYGYEPQHF; CDR3 DNA: TGTGCCAGCAGCCCATACGGGTATGAGCCCCAGCATTTT
clone size: .; V gene: TRBV6-1; J gene: TRBJ2-7; D gene: TRBD2; CDR3 protein: CASRETTSGGTSYEQYF; CDR3 DNA: TGTGCCAGCAGAGAAACCACTAGCGGGGGGACCTCCTACGAGCAGTACTTC
clone size: .; V gene: TRBV7-2; J gene: TRBJ2-2; D gene: .; CDR3 protein: CASSLDQGFSGELFF; CDR3 DNA: TGTGCCAGCAGCTTAGATCAGGGTTTCTCCGGGGAGCTGTTTTTT
clone size: .; V gene: TRBV7-2; J gene: TRBJ2-2; D gene: .; CDR3 protein: CASSRGSNTGELFF; CDR3 DNA: TGTGCCAGCAGTCGCGGGTCGAACACCGGGGAGCTGTTTTTT
clone size: .; V gene: TRBV7-2; J gene: TRBJ1-1; D gene: .; CDR3 protein: CASSLTGSTEAFF; CDR3 DNA: TGTGCCAGCAGCCTTACAGGGAGCACTGAAGCTTTCTTT
clone size: .; V gene: TRBV7-2; J gene: TRBJ2-1; D gene: TRBD2; CDR3 protein: CASSLLASGRVEQFF; CDR3 DNA: TGTGCCAGCAGCTTATTGGCTAGCGGGAGAGTTGAGCAGTTCTTC
clone size: .; V gene: TRBV7-9; J gene: TRBJ1-4; D gene: .; CDR3 protein: CASSSSNRVAEKLFF; CDR3 DNA: TGTGCCAGCAGCTCCTCAAACAGGGTTGCTGAAAAACTGTTTTTT
clone size: .; V gene: TRBV15; J gene: TRBJ2-7; D gene: TRBD2; CDR3 protein: CATSRDWGGYEQYF; CDR3 DNA: TGTGCCACCAGCAGAGATTGGGGGGGTTACGAGCAGTACTTC
clone size: .; V gene: TRBV18; J gene: TRBJ1-1; D gene: .; CDR3 protein: CASSPPGLLNTEAFF; CDR3 DNA: TGTGCCAGCTCACCACCTGGCTTACTGAACACTGAAGCTTTCTTT
clone size: .; V gene: TRBV6-5; J gene: TRBJ2-5; D gene: TRBD1; CDR3 protein: CASSYERQGRPETQYF; CDR3 DNA: TGTGCCAGCAGTTACGAAAGACAGGGGAGGCCAGAGACCCAGTACTTC
clone size: .; V gene: TRBV9; J gene: TRBJ1-2; D gene: .; CDR3 protein: CASSVAYGGGGYTF; CDR3 DNA: TGTGCCAGCAGCGTAGCTTACGGGGGCGGTGGCTACACCTTC
clone size: .; V gene: TRBV5-5; J gene: TRBJ1-2; D gene: TRBD1; CDR3 protein: CASSSPGQDVRGYTF; CDR3 DNA: TGTGCCAGCAGCTCGCCGGGACAGGACGTTCGGGGCTACACCTTC
clone size: .; V gene: TRBV7-2; J gene: TRBJ1-1; D gene: .; CDR3 protein: CASSSQVGATEAFF; CDR3 DNA: TGTGCCAGCAGCTCACAGGTCGGGGCCACTGAAGCTTTCTTT
clone size: .; V gene: TRBV5-4; J gene: TRBJ2-2; D gene: .; CDR3 protein: CASSLVGGHTDGELFF; CDR3 DNA: TGTGCCAGCAGCTTGGTCGGGGGGCATACAGACGGGGAGCTGTTTTTT
clone size: .; V gene: TRBV10-2; J gene: TRBJ2-7; D gene: .; CDR3 protein: CASRRQSSYEQYF; CDR3 DNA: TGCGCCAGCAGGCGGCAGAGCTCCTACGAGCAGTACTTC
clone size: .; V gene: TRBV6-5; J gene: TRBJ1-1; D gene: .; CDR3 protein: CASSYELGDTEAFF; CDR3 DNA: TGTGCCAGCAGTTACGAGTTGGGCGACACTGAAGCTTTCTTT
clone size: .; V gene: TRBV6-1; J gene: TRBJ1-4; D gene: .; CDR3 protein: CASMTRINEKLFF; CDR3 DNA: TGTGCCAGCATGACGAGAATTAATGAAAAACTGTTTTTT
clone size: .; V gene: TRBV18; J gene: TRBJ2-1; D gene: .; CDR3 protein: CASSPGKNNEQFF; CDR3 DNA: TGTGCCAGCTCACCAGGGAAGAACAATGAGCAGTTCTTC
clone size: .; V gene: TRBV7-6; J gene: TRBJ2-3; D gene: .; CDR3 protein: CASSLAGGSTDTQYF; CDR3 DNA: TGTGCCAGCAGCTTAGCTGGAGGAAGTACAGATACGCAGTATTTT